The 24 T cell receptor beta chains below all came from one sample that was sequenced in a study of T cell responses to AZD1222 COVID-19 vaccine (dated by TCRdb to about 2021). The method was the immunoSEQ multiplex PCR assay. The table was pulled from immuneACCESS by TCRdb, which kept in-frame rearrangements only. Such tables lose some clones; where checked, under half of the loss comes from unresolved V genes, and the rest has no known cause. The sample has over 100,000 clones on record, just under 90% of them singletons. The ten largest clones add up to 12% of the sample. This sample's time point label indicates: baseline before first vaccination. The specimen was peripheral blood, collected on day 0 of AZD1222 vaccination. These receptors all stem from an adult in good health.

The rearrangement uses TRBV28 and TRBJ2-3, with TRBD1 as a possible D gene (6 bases). Trimming stripped 7 bases from V and 7 bases from J, with 15 bases between. Germline CDR1 MDHEN, CDR2 SYDVKM. The CDR3 has 13 residues. For the CDR3, the DNA is TGTGCCAGCAAGGCACAGGGACGAAATACGCAGTATTTT. Translation: CASKAQGRNTQYF.

J is TRBJ1-1 and V is TRBV6-2 or TRBV6-3; no definite D call. V lost 0 bases and J 0 bases, leaving 5 bases between the germline ends. Per germline, CDR1 MNHEY and CDR2 SVGEGT. The CDR3 has 14 residues. The CDR3 DNA sequence: TGTGCCAGCAGTTACTCCGGGTTGAACACTGAAGCTTTCTTT. Encoded protein: CASSYSGLNTEAFF.

This clone has a handful of counts. The chain uses TRBV27 and TRBJ2-7; 12 nucleotides agree with TRBD1. J gave up 5 bases and V 2 bases, and 4 bases lay outside the gene matches. Germline V gives CDR1 MNHEY, CDR2 SMNVEV (reference sequence). There are 15 residues in the CDR3. CDR3: CASSLVGDRGHEQYF. CDR3 sequence (DNA): TGTGCCAGCAGTTTAGTCGGGGACAGGGGGCACGAGCAGTACTTC.

This rearrangement joins TRBV19 to TRBJ1-4; tentative D call: TRBD1 (5 bases). Germline V gene data show CDR1 as LNHDA and CDR2 as SQIVND (reference sequence). The CDR3 consists of 15 residues. The V gene lost 5 bases and the J gene lost 5 bases, with 15 bases spanning the gap. The chain's CDR3 is CASSAVQGGNEKLFF. CDR3 coding DNA: TGTGCCAGTAGTGCGGTCCAGGGAGGGAATGAAAAACTGTTTTTT. Variable domain in full (rest from reference TRBV19 and TRBJ1-4): DGGITQSPKYLFRKEGQNVTLSCEQNLNHDAMYWYRQDPGQGLRLIYYSQIVNDFQKGDIAEGYSVSREKKESFPLTVTSAQKNPTAFYLCASSAVQGGNEKLFFGSGTQLSVL.

The rearrangement uses TRBV19 and TRBJ2-5, with a weak D call TRBD1 (6 bases). Trimming took off 3 bases at V and 1 base at J, with 15 bases between the two ends. Germline CDR1 is LNHDA and CDR2 is SQIVND (reference sequence). The CDR3 loop spans 16 amino acids. As DNA, the CDR3 is TGTGCCAGTAGTATTTCGGCTCAGGGGCCCCAAGAGACCCAGTACTTC. Translation: CASSISAQGPQETQYF.

This clone was seen just once. J is TRBJ1-1 and V is TRBV5-3; D may be TRBD1 (5 bases). TRBV5-3 is an ORF; its function is uncertain. This CDR3 is built from 16 residues. The V end was cut by 4 bases, the J end by 4 bases, with 20 bases between. The CDR3 loop is CARSLSCMRGGTEAFF. The CDR3, as DNA: TGTGCCAGAAGCCTGAGTTGTATGAGGGGCGGCACTGAAGCTTTCTTT.

The chain carries TRBV12-3 or TRBV12-4 and TRBJ2-1; D not resolved. The CDR3 is 11 amino acids. V was cut by 5 bases and J by 14 bases, with 13 bases left in between. The CDR3 DNA reads TGTGCCAGCAGTACAATCAATAGGAAGTTCTTC. Its protein product is CASSTINRKFF.

The chain combines TRBV5-1 with TRBJ2-7; D may correspond to TRBD1 or TRBD2 (5 bases each). Germline V lookup: CDR1 SGHRS, CDR2 YFSETQ. The CDR3 covers 16 residues. V dropped 0 bases and J dropped 2 bases, with 15 bases sitting between them. In DNA form, the CDR3 reads TGCGCCAGCAGCTTGGTGCCAGGGACGGCTACCTACGAGCAGTACTTC. It codes for CASSLVPGTATYEQYF.

This clone was counted a single time. The chain recombines TRBV19 with TRBJ2-3; 8 bases map to TRBD1. CDR3 size: 15 residues. Looked up from germline, CDR1 is LNHDA and CDR2 is SQIVND (reference sequence). V was clipped by 4 bases and J by 6 bases; unmatched bases: 9. DNA for the CDR3: TGTGCCAGTAGTACACGGACAGGGATGAGGGATACGCAGTATTTT. It specifies CASSTRTGMRDTQYF. The whole variable domain, filled in from reference TRBV19 and TRBJ2-3, reads DGGITQSPKYLFRKEGQNVTLSCEQNLNHDAMYWYRQDPGQGLRLIYYSQIVNDFQKGDIAEGYSVSREKKESFPLTVTSAQKNPTAFYLCASSTRTGMRDTQYFGPGTRLTVL.

This chain uses TRBV6-2 or TRBV6-3 with TRBJ2-4; 7 bases match TRBD2. J was trimmed by 0 bases and V by 2 bases; bases with no gene match: 10. The germline gives CDR1 MNHEY, CDR2 SVGEGT. The CDR3 is 18 residues long. The CDR3 sequence is CASSYRGVAELAKNIQYF. For the CDR3, the DNA is TGTGCCAGCAGTTACCGGGGGGTAGCGGAGCTAGCCAAAAACATTCAGTACTTC.

The chain combines TRBV12-3 or TRBV12-4 with TRBJ2-1; D is ambiguous. With 5 bases removed from V and 10 bases from J, the gap between germline ends came to 9 bases. CDR3 size: 11 residues. The CDR3 region has the DNA TGTGCCAGCAGTCCGCTTGAGGAGCAGTTCTTC. Protein: CASSPLEEQFF.

This clone was counted a single time. A read error may account for a junction end that differs from germline. The chain employs TRBV6-5 and TRBJ2-7; D is unresolved. The CDR3 is made up of 11 amino acids. From germline, CDR1 is MNHEY and CDR2 SVGAGI. This CDR3 reads CASTHVYEQYF. CDR3 DNA: TGCGCCAGCACCCACGTTTACGAGCAGTACTTC.

CDR3 protein: CASSDTSGASYNEQFF. The CDR3 DNA reads as TGTGCCAGCAGTGACACTAGCGGGGCATCCTACAATGAGCAGTTCTTC. The chain couples TRBV6-4 to TRBJ2-1; 10 bases agree with TRBD2. The CDR3 has 16 residues. Trimming at V came to 2 bases and at J to 1 base, leaving 2 bases not matched to a gene. Germline lookup yields CDR1 MRHNA and CDR2 SNTAGT.

The rearrangement joins TRBV9 to TRBJ2-5; 7 nucleotides match TRBD1. The CDR3 is made up of 13 amino acids. Germline V CDR1 and CDR2: SGDLS, YYNGEE. After removal of 1 base from V and 4 bases from J, the junction contained 1 base not matched to a gene. DNA of the CDR3: TGTGCCAGCAGCGTAACAGGGGCAGAGACCCAGTACTTC. Protein sequence: CASSVTGAETQYF.

The CDR3 DNA sequence: TGTGCCAGCAGTTCGTGGGGAGGAGAAAAACTGTTTTTT. Encoded protein: CASSSWGGEKLFF. The chain has TRBV14 and TRBJ1-4; D is uncertain. There are 13 residues in the CDR3. CDR1 is SGHDN and CDR2 is FVKESK in the germline V gene. The V and J ends lost 6 bases and 8 bases respectively, with 13 bases between them.

The rearrangement joins TRBV30 to TRBJ1-5, with 12 nucleotides matching TRBD1. CDR1 and CDR2 (germline): GTSNPN, SVGIG (reference sequence). The CDR3 runs 16 residues. V dropped 2 bases and J dropped 7; count of bases not matched to a gene: 9. CDR3 residues: CAWSFPGQGAWQPQHF. The DNA for the CDR3 is TGTGCCTGGAGTTTCCCGGGACAGGGGGCTTGGCAGCCCCAGCATTTT.

This clone came up once. The chain uses TRBV28 and TRBJ1-5; a weak D match, TRBD1 (5 bases). V was shortened by 5 bases and J by 0 bases, with 14 bases between the two germline ends. This CDR3 region has 16 residues. Germline lookup yields CDR1 MDHEN and CDR2 SYDVKM. DNA of the CDR3: TGTGCCAGCAGTCCCGACAGACCAACTAGCAATCAGCCCCAGCATTTT. The encoded protein is CASSPDRPTSNQPQHF. The whole variable domain, filled in from reference TRBV28 and TRBJ1-5, reads DVKVTQSSRYLVKRTGEKVFLECVQDMDHENMFWYRQDPGLGLRLIYFSYDVKMKEKGDIPEGYSVSREKKERFSLILESASTNQTSMYLCASSPDRPTSNQPQHFGDGTRLSIL.

The chain links TRBV12-2 to TRBJ2-1; the table names TRBD2, a call not compared with the DNA. TRBV12-2 is a recognized pseudogene. This CDR3 is 17 amino acids long. Written as DNA, the CDR3 is TGTGCAAGTCGCTTAGCAGGGCGGGGCAAGTCCCTACTTGAGCAGTTCTTC. It codes for CASRLAGRGKSLLEQFF.

J is TRBJ1-5 and V is TRBV19; 9 bases match TRBD1. CDR1 is LNHDA, CDR2 SQIVND, per germline (reference sequence). V dropped 2 bases and J dropped 6; count of bases not matched to a gene: 8. The CDR3 covers 16 residues. CDR3 protein: CASSIWEGQGAQPQHF. DNA for the CDR3: TGTGCCAGTAGTATATGGGAGGGACAGGGTGCTCAGCCCCAGCATTTT. The whole variable domain, filled in from reference TRBV19 and TRBJ1-5, reads DGGITQSPKYLFRKEGQNVTLSCEQNLNHDAMYWYRQDPGQGLRLIYYSQIVNDFQKGDIAEGYSVSREKKESFPLTVTSAQKNPTAFYLCASSIWEGQGAQPQHFGDGTRLSIL.

This clone appeared once. CDR3 protein: CASSQARGLGYTF. CDR3 nucleotide sequence: TGTGCCAGCAGCCAAGCCAGGGGGCTTGGCTACACCTTC. This rearrangement joins TRBV14 to TRBJ1-2; 8 bases line up with TRBD1. The CDR3 consists of 13 residues. V dropped 1 base and J dropped 7; count of bases not matched to a gene: 2. Germline lookup yields CDR1 SGHDN and CDR2 FVKESK. Variable domain in full (rest from reference TRBV14 and TRBJ1-2): EAGVTQFPSHSVIEKGQTVTLRCDPISGHDNLYWYRRVMGKEIKFLLHFVKESKQDESGMPNNRFLAERTGGTYSTLKVQPAELEDSGVYFCASSQARGLGYTFGSGTRLTVV.

The chain has TRBV6-4 and TRBJ2-1; TRBD2 matches at 10 bases. Germline lookup yields CDR1 MRHNA and CDR2 SNTAGT. The junction had 5 bases not matched to a gene; V was cut back by 4 bases and J by 8 bases. The CDR3 extends over 14 amino acids. CDR3 region: CASSGASGRHEQFF. Here the CDR3 DNA reads TGTGCCAGCAGTGGGGCTAGCGGGAGACATGAGCAGTTCTTC.

The chain recombines TRBV10-3 with TRBJ1-1; D gene ambiguous. Germline V lookup: CDR1 ENHRY, CDR2 SYGVKD. Trimming shortened V by 3 bases and J by 5 bases, and 22 bases separated the two germline ends. CDR3 length: 17 residues. Here the CDR3 reads CAISESRTNPARTEAFF. CDR3 sequence (DNA): TGTGCCATCAGTGAATCGAGGACGAATCCTGCTAGGACTGAAGCTTTCTTT.

The chain employs TRBV24-1 and TRBJ2-1; D tentatively fits TRBD1 or TRBD2 (5 bases each). V lost 4 bases and J 2 bases, leaving 11 bases between the germline ends. The CDR3 contains 15 residues. Germline loops: CDR1 KGHDR, CDR2 SFDVKD. The DNA for the CDR3 is TGTGCCACCAGTGAAACCGGGACCGCCTACAATGAGCAGTTCTTC. Residues: CATSETGTAYNEQFF.

V is TRBV9 and J is TRBJ2-1, with 7 bases that match TRBD1. Germline-derived CDR1 and CDR2 are SGDLS and YYNGEE. Germline trimming cut 5 bases from V and 6 bases from J; bases unmatched to any gene: 5. The CDR3 runs to 13 residues. The CDR3 nucleotides read TGTGCCAGCAGACCGGCAGGGGGCAATGAGCAGTTCTTC. It specifies CASRPAGGNEQFF.